The 7 T cell receptor beta chains below come from one sample, sequenced in a study of blood T cell repertoires in COVID-19. Assay used: immunoSEQ multiplex PCR; TCRdb lists only in-frame clones, some missing. Of 200,000 to 300,000 clones listed, around 89% are singletons. Source material: PBMCs or T cells enriched from blood (not recorded which). These receptor sequences come from a woman in her 40s with acute COVID-19.

The chain carries TRBV19 and TRBJ1-2; TRBD1 is a possible D gene (6 bases). In germline, CDR1 is LNHDA, CDR2 SQIVND (reference sequence). V lost 4 bases and J 6 bases, leaving 15 bases between the germline ends. CDR3 length: 14 residues. CDR3 in amino acids: CASSRPDSLNGYTF. The CDR3 nucleotides read TGTGCCAGTAGTAGACCGGACAGCTTAAATGGCTACACCTTC.

The chain couples TRBV5-8 to TRBJ1-4; 7 bases are a match to TRBD1. The CDR3 is 13 residues long. Germline values: CDR1 SGHTS, CDR2 YDEGEE. Germline trimming cut 4 bases from V and 7 bases from J; bases unmatched to any gene: 4. This CDR3 reads CASSPDRLEKLFF. CDR3 sequence (DNA): TGTGCCAGCAGCCCGGACAGGCTTGAAAAACTGTTTTTT.

The rearrangement links TRBV10-3 to TRBJ1-6; D gene ambiguous. CDR3 length equals 14 residues. V gave up 8 bases and J gave up 10 bases, with 18 bases separating them. Germline loops: CDR1 ENHRY, CDR2 SYGVKD. CDR3 loop: CAIGTREGGSPLHF. The CDR3 DNA is TGTGCCATCGGCACCCGGGAAGGCGGATCACCCCTCCACTTT.

The chain joins TRBV12-5 to TRBJ1-1; D call uncertain. CDR3 length equals 13 residues. V gave up 5 bases and J gave up 2 bases, with 9 bases separating them. The V gene's germline CDR1 is LGHNT and CDR2 FRNRAP. CDR3 DNA sequence: TGTGCTAGTGGTATTGGACTCAACACTGAAGCTTTCTTT. Translation gives CASGIGLNTEAFF.

The J gene is TRBJ2-2, the V gene TRBV5-1; the match to TRBD2 covers 10 bases. This CDR3 has 16 amino acids. The V gene end was trimmed by 4 bases and the J gene end by 3 bases; junction bases not matched to a gene: 6. Germline lookup yields CDR1 SGHRS and CDR2 YFSETQ. The CDR3 protein is CASSPIAGGDTGELFF. The CDR3 nucleotides read TGCGCCAGCAGCCCGATAGCGGGAGGCGACACCGGGGAGCTGTTTTTT.

The chain has TRBV15 and TRBJ1-2, with 8 nucleotides matching TRBD1. Germline values: CDR1 LNHNV, CDR2 YYDKDF (reference sequence). CDR3 length equals 15 residues. V trimming: 3 bases; J trimming: 8 bases; junction bases outside the gene matches: 11. In DNA, the CDR3 is TGTGCCACCAGCAGCCCGGACAGGGTTCTTCGCGGCTACACCTTC. Translating it yields CATSSPDRVLRGYTF.

The chain has TRBV19 and TRBJ2-2; TRBD2 aligns across 11 bases. Germline lookup yields CDR1 LNHDA and CDR2 SQIVND (reference sequence). The CDR3 has 17 amino acids. J gave up 0 bases and V 4 bases, and 4 bases lay outside the gene matches. The chain's CDR3 is CASSTRSGRANTGELFF. In DNA form, the CDR3 reads TGTGCCAGTAGTACCCGTAGCGGGAGGGCGAACACCGGGGAGCTGTTTTTT.